The 5 T cell receptor beta chains reported below all come from one sample, sequenced in a study of blood T cell repertoires in COVID-19. TCRdb keeps only in-frame clones here, not all; method: immunoSEQ multiplex PCR. Counted here are more than 150,000 clones, roughly 82% occurring once; the ten biggest clones make up about 5%. The sequenced sample was peripheral blood. These receptors originate from a woman aged 25 to 39 with acute or convalescent COVID-19.

The genes are TRBV28 and TRBJ1-3; the D gene is possibly TRBD1 (6 bases). Trimming took off 5 bases at V and 4 bases at J, with 12 bases between the two ends. Per the germline V gene, CDR1 is MDHEN and CDR2 is SYDVKM. The CDR3 has 14 residues. This chain's CDR3 is CASSLGGDGNTIYF. CDR3 DNA: TGTGCCAGCAGTCTAGGGGGGGACGGAAACACCATATATTTT.

The chain is built from TRBV7-2 and TRBJ1-5; no reliable D call. The CDR3 is made up of 16 amino acids. Germline V gene data show CDR1 as SGHTA and CDR2 as FQGNSA. The V end lost 5 bases, the J end lost 0 bases, and 14 bases lay between the germline ends. The CDR3 DNA is TGTGCCAGCAGCCCTCCCGCGGTCCTTAGCAATCAGCCCCAGCATTTT. This codes for CASSPPAVLSNQPQHF.

The chain has TRBV2 and TRBJ1-1, with D tentatively TRBD1 (6 bases). CDR1 is SNHLY and CDR2 is FYNNEI in the germline V gene. CDR3 size: 15 residues. Trimming took off 6 bases at V and 2 bases at J, with 16 bases between the two ends. CDR3 region: CASRGQGRENTEAFF. For the CDR3, the DNA is TGTGCCAGCAGGGGGCAGGGGAGAGAAAACACTGAAGCTTTCTTT.

This chain uses TRBV29-1 with TRBJ1-2, with TRBD1 as a possible D gene (5 bases). Trimming removed 4 bases from V and 3 bases from J, with 12 bases in between. This CDR3 has 13 amino acids. Germline assignment: CDR1 SQVTM and CDR2 ANQGSEA. CDR3 protein: CSVALTGYYGYTF. DNA of the CDR3: TGCAGCGTTGCCCTCACAGGTTACTATGGCTACACCTTC.

The genes are TRBV28 and TRBJ2-3; D is undetermined. CDR3 length equals 14 residues. Germline-derived CDR1 and CDR2 are MDHEN and SYDVKM. The ends were cut back, 6 bases at V and 0 bases at J, with 10 bases in the middle. The CDR3 bases are TGTGCCAGCAGCCCTTTTTCTAGCACAGATACGCAGTATTTT. This encodes CASSPFSSTDTQYF.